This entry lists 19 T cell receptor beta chains sequenced from one sample in a study of CD8 T cells in ankylosing spondylitis. TCRdb re-analysed the 5' RACE reads in MiXCR, keeping a single row per CDR3 protein. The sample contains 750,000 to 850,000 distinct CDR3 sequences, 10% to 15% of which appear only once. No antigens are known for them. General observations from the study: A TCR beta motif made of fewer than ten highly homologous variants seemed typical of ankylosing spondylitis blood.

Sequencing was carried out using blood, either unsorted or a sorted T cell fraction (not recorded which). These receptors were collected from a male donor with ankylosing spondylitis.

This chain connects TRBV12-3 or TRBV12-4 to TRBJ2-4; 9 positions agree with TRBD1. J gave up 1 base and V 6 bases, and 7 bases lay outside the gene matches. This CDR3 is 16 amino acids long. The CDR3 region has the DNA TGTGCCAGCAGCCTAGGGACAGGGTTCGCCAAAAACATTCAGTACTTC. Encoded protein: CASSLGTGFAKNIQYF.

This clonotype was recorded at least ten times. The chain employs TRBV15 and TRBJ2-7; 7 nucleotides align to TRBD2. CDR1 LNHNV and CDR2 YYDKDF come from the germline V gene (reference sequence). There are 15 residues in the CDR3. The J segment lost 0 bases and the V segment lost 1 base, leaving 3 bases of the junction unmatched. This chain's CDR3 is CATSRAGGGSYEQYF. CDR3 in DNA: TGTGCCACCAGCAGAGCTGGCGGGGGCTCCTACGAGCAGTACTTC.

With regard to this clonotype: One end of the junction is discordant with germline, which a read error may explain. The chain uses TRBV20-1 and TRBJ2-4, with a possible D match to TRBD2 (6 bases). This CDR3 has 11 residues. Germline assignment: CDR1 DFQATT and CDR2 SNEGSKA (reference sequence). The CDR3 region is CSARDYEQEGF. The CDR3 DNA reads TGCAGTGCTAGAGATTACGAACAGGAGGGCTTC.

V gene TRBV20-1 combines with J gene TRBJ1-4; TRBD1 aligns across 9 bases. Germline CDR1 is DFQATT and CDR2 is SNEGSKA (reference sequence). CDR3 length: 13 residues. Trimming cost V 5 bases and J 8 bases; bases outside gene matches: 6. CDR3 DNA sequence: TGCAGTGCTGCACAGGGGGCACGCGAAAAACTGTTTTTT. Translation: CSAAQGAREKLFF.

This rearrangement joins TRBV11-2 to TRBJ2-4, with TRBD1 matching over 11 bases. This CDR3 contains 18 residues. Germline trimming cut 2 bases from V and 5 bases from J; bases unmatched to any gene: 11. Germline CDR1 reads SGHAT; CDR2 reads FQNNGV. The CDR3 loop reads CASSLTGTGGFLQNIQYF. DNA of the CDR3: TGTGCCAGCAGCTTAACCGGGACAGGGGGATTTTTACAAAACATTCAGTACTTC.

There are a few counts of this clonotype. This chain's CDR3 is CSAHGGRASYEQYF. Here the CDR3 DNA reads TGCAGTGCCCATGGGGGGCGGGCCTCCTACGAGCAGTACTTC. The rearrangement uses TRBV20-1 and TRBJ2-7, with D perhaps being TRBD1 or TRBD2 (6 bases each). The V end was cut by 6 bases, the J end by 0 bases, with 15 bases between. The CDR3 has 14 residues. The germline gives CDR1 DFQATT, CDR2 SNEGSKA (reference sequence).

The genes are TRBV5-1 and TRBJ2-5; D perhaps matches TRBD1 (7 bases). From germline, CDR1 is SGHRS and CDR2 YFSETQ. The ends were cut back, 5 bases at V and 2 bases at J, with 16 bases in the middle. The CDR3 is 15 residues long. The CDR3 DNA sequence: TGCGCCAGCAGTCCGCCAGGGGGGCTTCAAGAGACCCAGTACTTC. Residues: CASSPPGGLQETQYF.

Only a few counts were recorded for this clonotype. This chain links TRBV7-9 with TRBJ1-1; D is unclear. V lost 2 bases and J 5 bases, leaving 18 bases between the germline ends. The CDR3 is 16 residues long. CDR1 is SEHNR and CDR2 is FQNEAQ in the germline V gene (reference sequence). The CDR3 DNA reads as TGTGCCAGCAGCTTAACACTGCCAATCCGAGGGACTGAAGCTTTCTTT. It encodes CASSLTLPIRGTEAFF. The full variable domain, its missing parts supplied by reference TRBV7-9 and TRBJ1-1, is DTGVSQNPRHKITKRGQNVTFRCDPISEHNRLYWYRQTLGQGPEFLTYFQNEAQLEKSRLLSDRFSAERPKGSFSTLEIQRTEQGDSAMYLCASSLTLPIRGTEAFFGQGTRLTVV.

This CDR3 is CSARDQANEQYF. The CDR3 coding sequence is TGCAGTGCTAGAGACCAAGCCAACGAGCAGTACTTC. The V gene is TRBV20-1, the J gene TRBJ2-7; D remains unclear. Looked up from germline, CDR1 is DFQATT and CDR2 is SNEGSKA (reference sequence). This CDR3 region has 12 residues. V was clipped by 0 bases and J by 5 bases, with 8 bases between them.

This clonotype came up a few times. The chain carries TRBV6-5 and TRBJ1-4; unclear D gene. From germline, CDR1 is MNHEY and CDR2 SVGAGI. The germline V and J ends were trimmed by 1 base and 5 bases, with 14 bases remaining between them. CDR3 length: 16 amino acids. The CDR3 is CASSYFRQGWNEKLFF. In DNA, the CDR3 is TGTGCCAGCAGTTACTTCCGACAAGGATGGAATGAAAAACTGTTTTTT.

This clonotype has just a few counts. This rearrangement joins TRBV27 to TRBJ1-5; D is possibly TRBD1 (5 bases). Deletions cut 5 bases from V and 4 bases from J, with 18 bases between. Germline values: CDR1 MNHEY, CDR2 SMNVEV (reference sequence). The CDR3 runs 16 residues. CDR3 sequence: CASSPFGAGENQPQHF. CDR3 DNA sequence: TGTGCCAGCAGTCCATTCGGGGCGGGGGAAAATCAGCCCCAGCATTTT.

The V gene is TRBV20-1, the J gene TRBJ2-7; perhaps TRBD1 as D (6 bases). CDR1 DFQATT and CDR2 SNEGSKA come from the germline V gene (reference sequence). V was pared by 3 bases and J by 6 bases, with 15 bases between. The CDR3 has 13 residues. Here the CDR3 DNA reads TGCAGTGCTAGCCTGGGGGCGCCGGGCGAGCAGTACTTC. Its translation: CSASLGAPGEQYF.

This clonotype was detected a few times. The DNA of the CDR3 is TGCAGCGCCCGTGGGCCGGGACAGGGGGCGGATGAGCAGTTCTTC. Its protein product is CSARGPGQGADEQFF. The chain uses TRBV29-1 and TRBJ2-1; 12 nucleotides match TRBD1. CDR3 size: 15 residues. Looked up from germline, CDR1 is SQVTM and CDR2 is ANQGSEA. The V segment lost 7 bases and the J segment 8 bases; nucleotides outside the gene matches: 12.

This clonotype was counted ten times or more. The chain couples TRBV6-5 to TRBJ1-2; D is unclear. CDR1 is MNHEY and CDR2 is SVGAGI in the germline V gene. V lost 2 bases and J lost 9, with 13 bases in between. The CDR3 loop spans 13 amino acids. The CDR3 loop is CASSYPGSESYTF. In DNA, the CDR3 is TGTGCCAGCAGTTACCCGGGAAGCGAAAGCTACACCTTC.

This clonotype has just a few counts. The V call is TRBV20-1, the J call TRBJ2-3; D possibly uses TRBD1 or TRBD2 (5 bases each). CDR1 DFQATT and CDR2 SNEGSKA come from the germline V gene (reference sequence). V shed 1 base and J shed 0 bases, with 17 bases lying between them. The CDR3 sequence is 17 residues long. In DNA form, the CDR3 reads TGCAGTGCTAGAGGGGGTGACAGCGGACCTAGCACAGATACGCAGTATTTT. Protein product: CSARGGDSGPSTDTQYF.

The table lists this clonotype with many counts. The CDR3 DNA is TGCGCCAGCAGCCCCAGGGGAGTTGCGAACACCGGGGAGCTGTTTTTT. Protein sequence: CASSPRGVANTGELFF. The J gene is TRBJ2-2, the V gene TRBV5-1; TRBD1 might be the D (6 bases). Deletions cut 4 bases from V and 0 bases from J, with 13 bases between. Germline CDR1 and CDR2: SGHRS and YFSETQ. This CDR3 has 16 amino acids.

This chain connects TRBV20-1 to TRBJ2-1, with D perhaps TRBD2 (5 bases). V was shortened by 6 bases and J by 10 bases, with 34 bases between the two germline ends. Germline-derived CDR1 and CDR2 are DFQATT and SNEGSKA (reference sequence). CDR3 length equals 18 residues. CDR3 in DNA: TGCAGTGCCTCTTTGACCGAGGACTTTCATGGTCTACTAGGAGAGCAGTTCTTC. As protein: CSASLTEDFHGLLGEQFF.

This rearrangement joins TRBV20-1 to TRBJ1-6; D possibly corresponds to TRBD1 (5 bases). Germline loops: CDR1 DFQATT, CDR2 SNEGSKA (reference sequence). The CDR3 is 13 residues long. Trimming took 3 bases from V and 8 from J, leaving 11 bases between them. The CDR3 sequence: CSASYGAYSPLHF. CDR3 nucleotides: TGCAGTGCTAGTTACGGGGCTTATTCACCCCTCCACTTT.

J is TRBJ1-4 and V is TRBV4-2; no definite D call. Germline V lookup: CDR1 LGHNA, CDR2 YNFKEQ. The CDR3 is 17 residues long. Trimming removed 3 bases from V and 5 bases from J, with 19 bases in between. The CDR3: CASSQDDVRVRNEKLFF. For the CDR3, the DNA is TGTGCCAGCAGCCAGGACGACGTAAGGGTTAGGAATGAAAAACTGTTTTTT.